This T cell receptor beta chain was sequenced during a study of shared clonotypes between healthy human individuals (dated by TCRdb to between 2020 and 2021). As for the study more broadly: The cohort comprised two women and a few men aged 18 to 49 years. Libraries were prepared and TCR repertoires were sequenced by different laboratories using diverse techniques, in order to increase sequencing depth and limit assay-specific biases. To estimate repertoire size and how much clonotype sharing occurs between individuals, the study deeply sequenced the blood TCR repertoires of several healthy adults. Leukapheresis yielded between about 0.9 and 9 billion PBMCs per donor.

Using the deep immunoSEQ assay, multiplex PCR amplified TCR CDR3 regions from genomic DNA. For each cell subset, the extracted genomic DNA was distributed evenly across all wells of several immunoSEQ 96-well plates, and each plate served as one replicate. For unsorted PBMC, around 0.3 ug genomic DNA, equal to approximately 30,000 T cell genomes, was loaded into each replicate PCR. Unsorted PBMC genomic DNA was sequenced across ten immunoSEQ deep assay plates. Purified libraries were quantified with a Qubit 3.0 fluorometer, sized on a Bioanalyzer 2100, and re-quantified with the KAPA Library Quantification kit. Every immunoSEQ 96-well plate was sequenced on a separate single-read 150-cycle Illumina NextSeq 550 flow cell. As for the original processing: Because only junctional sequences without quality scores were contained in the immunoSEQ output, filtering matching that applied to full-length reads could not be performed. To assign V/J genes and CDR3, sequences were annotated against IMGT germline references using PyIR, a Python wrapper for IgBLAST v1.9. Reads with weak V/J assignments (E-value above 1e-6), missing CDR3, stop codons, out-of-frame junctions, or ambiguous translated residues were removed. V3J clonotypes were defined as sequences sharing an identical inferred V gene, J gene, and CDR3 amino acid sequence. The percentage overlap between two repertoires was calculated by dividing the number of shared unique clonotypes by the size of the smaller repertoire. Richness of each repertoire was evaluated using RTK rarefaction, the Chao1 estimator, and Recon v2.1 estimates of unobserved clonotypes. As stored in TCRdb, this immuneACCESS dataset retains in-frame rearrangements with V and J assigned. A fraction of the clones does not appear; measured against another copy, unresolved V genes explain less than half of the discrepancy, and the remainder lacks a known reason. That table furnishes V, J and clone size, whereas the DNA furnished D and trimming. The sample table records approximately 500,000 clones; around 85% of these occur just once. Clones ranked in the top ten supply roughly 12% of the sample.

The donors were healthy, HIV-negative adults who had no recently reported acute infections or vaccinations. All donors were Caucasian adults living in Nashville, Tennessee, USA. For unsorted samples, tens of millions of PBMCs were counted, and genomic DNA was extracted using the QIAamp DNA Blood Mini kit. Blood was obtained by leukapheresis, after which PBMCs were separated by Ficoll-Histopaque density gradient centrifugation and cryopreserved in liquid nitrogen vapor phase. Here is what the overall study found, with its caveats: Because the study included only a small number of donors, the genetic and exposure-history diversity represented was limited. Pairwise subsampling led to the expectation that sequencing depth would affect the degree of clonotype sharing among donors. Sampling was restricted to blood, and TCR repertoires in tissues likely differ from the TCR repertoires found in blood.

The CDR3 runs 16 amino acids, cysteine and phenylalanine included. Only CDR3 DNA is held: 48 bases, read in frame from base 1. The germline V end is reduced by 5 bases and the J end by 6 bases; junction bases left unmatched: 5. The germline V gene gives CDR1 as MDHEN and CDR2 as SYDVKM. To note about this clone: The antigen it recognizes is unknown. No qualities accompany the bases; no much larger clone lies one base away.

The sequence was collected from a woman between 40 and 50 years old in good health. Some clones in this sample may be carry-over from other donors' samples. Sequenced: PBMCs. The chain joins TRBV28 to TRBJ2-1; TRBD2 aligns with 15 central bases. At the DNA level, the sequence is TGTGCCAGCAGTCGCCGGGGACTAGCGGGGGGCAATGAGCAGTTCTTC. This yields the protein CASSRRGLAGGNEQFF.